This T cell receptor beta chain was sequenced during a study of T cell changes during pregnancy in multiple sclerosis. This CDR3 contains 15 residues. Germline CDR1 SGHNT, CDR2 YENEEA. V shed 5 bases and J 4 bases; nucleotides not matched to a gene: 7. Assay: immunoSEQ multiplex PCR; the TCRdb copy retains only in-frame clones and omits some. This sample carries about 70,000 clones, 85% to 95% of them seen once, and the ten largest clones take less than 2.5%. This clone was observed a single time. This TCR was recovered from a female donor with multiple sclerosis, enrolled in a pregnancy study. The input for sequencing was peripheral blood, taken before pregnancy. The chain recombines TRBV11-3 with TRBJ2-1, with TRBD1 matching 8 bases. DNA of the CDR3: TGTGCCAGCAGCCCCGGGACAGGCGATTACAATGAGCAGTTCTTC. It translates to CASSPGTGDYNEQFF. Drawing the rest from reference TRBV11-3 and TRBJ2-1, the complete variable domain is EAGVVQSPRYKIIEKKQPVAFWCNPISGHNTLYWYLQNLGQGPELLIRYENEEAVDDSQLPKDRFSAERLKGVDSTLKIQPAELGDSAVYLCASSPGTGDYNEQFFGPGTRLTVL.